This T cell receptor (beta chain) stems from a study of T cell responses to AZD1222 COVID-19 vaccine. Study-wide results and limits: Vaccination with two AZD1222 doses was followed by a rise in Spike-specific TCR breadth and depth.

Assay used: immunoSEQ multiplex PCR; TCRdb lists only in-frame clones, some missing. Altogether 150,000 or so clones are present, roughly nine tenths being singletons, with the ten largest covering approximately 3.6%. Concerning this clone: Its antigen is not identified.

This CDR3 spans 18 amino acids. V gene TRBV1 combines with J gene TRBJ1-2; TRBD1 was called by the table and not checked on the DNA. TRBV1 is a documented pseudogene. This receptor was obtained from an adult who received the AZD1222 COVID-19 vaccine. Sequences were derived from peripheral blood, sampled 28 days after the second AZD1222 dose. CDR3: CTSSQGGDRVVCDYGYTF. CDR3 in DNA: TGCACCAGCAGCCAAGGGGGGGACAGGGTTGTATGCGACTATGGCTACACCTTC.